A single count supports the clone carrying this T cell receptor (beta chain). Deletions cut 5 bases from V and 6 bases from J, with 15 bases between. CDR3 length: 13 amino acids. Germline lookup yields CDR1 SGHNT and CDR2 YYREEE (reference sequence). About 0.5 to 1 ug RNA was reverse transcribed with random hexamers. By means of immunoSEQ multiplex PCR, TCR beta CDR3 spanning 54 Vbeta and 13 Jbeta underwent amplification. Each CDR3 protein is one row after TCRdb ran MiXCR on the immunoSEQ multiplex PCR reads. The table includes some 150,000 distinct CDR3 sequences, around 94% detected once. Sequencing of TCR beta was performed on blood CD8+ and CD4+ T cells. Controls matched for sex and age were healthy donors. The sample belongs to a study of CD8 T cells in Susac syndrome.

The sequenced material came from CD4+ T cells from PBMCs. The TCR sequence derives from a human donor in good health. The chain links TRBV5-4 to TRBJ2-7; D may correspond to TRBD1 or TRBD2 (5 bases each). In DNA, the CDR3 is TGTGCCAGCAGTTCCCGGGACCTCGGCGAGCAGTACTTC. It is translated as CASSSRDLGEQYF.